The text below deals with one T cell receptor beta chain. The sample comes from a study of blood T cell repertoires in COVID-19. The CDR3 spans 15 residues. V was clipped by 4 bases and J by 7 bases, with 17 bases between them. Germline values: CDR1 LNHDA, CDR2 SQIVND (reference sequence). Clones were sequenced by immunoSEQ multiplex PCR, and TCRdb holds only the in-frame ones, with some missing. The repertoire includes under 250,000 clones, over 80% of them detected once, and roughly 2.7% sits in the top ten. The TCR comes from a woman in her 70s with active or convalescent COVID-19. The chain has TRBV19 and TRBJ2-1; D gene ambiguous. Sequenced input: peripheral blood. CDR3: CASSNYDGSGNEQFF. CDR3 in DNA: TGTGCCAGTAGTAATTACGACGGGTCCGGGAATGAGCAGTTCTTC.